Below are 6 T cell receptor beta chains sequenced from a single sample in a study of regulatory dendritic cells for organ transplantation. Some clones are missing from TCRdb's copy, which holds only in-frame ones; the method was immunoSEQ multiplex PCR. The table lists 29,000 or so clones, 75% to 80% of them singletons, with less than 2.5% in the top ten. Sample: memory CD4+ T cells from blood. The subset is: CD45RO+ memory T cells. The source of these receptors is a human donor in good health.

In this sample, this clone turned up once. V is TRBV5-8 and J is TRBJ2-1, with 7 positions matching TRBD1. Trimming took 2 bases from V and 1 from J; bases not matched to a gene: 3. Germline V CDR1 and CDR2: SGHTS, YDEGEE. The CDR3 has 15 residues. DNA of the CDR3: TGTGCCAGCAGCTTCAGGGGACAGTCCTACAATGAGCAGTTCTTC. This sequence encodes CASSFRGQSYNEQFF.

The gene calls are TRBV7-8 and TRBJ1-6, with 10 positions matching TRBD1. V shed 6 bases, J shed 11 bases, and the junction held 7 bases outside the gene matches. This CDR3 has 14 residues. Germline V gene data show CDR1 as SGHVS and CDR2 as FQNEAQ. The CDR3: CASRVGTGVTPLHF. The CDR3 DNA is TGTGCCAGCAGGGTTGGGACAGGGGTTACACCCCTCCACTTT.

The chain combines TRBV28 with TRBJ1-5; D is ambiguous. The CDR3 is 13 amino acids. V was shortened by 6 bases and J by 4 bases, with 10 bases between the two germline ends. Germline loops: CDR1 MDHEN, CDR2 SYDVKM. Written as DNA, the CDR3 is TGTGCCAGCAGGGAAAGTTTGAATCAGCCCCAGCATTTT. Its protein product is CASRESLNQPQHF. The whole variable domain, remainder taken from reference TRBV28 and TRBJ1-5, is DVKVTQSSRYLVKRTGEKVFLECVQDMDHENMFWYRQDPGLGLRLIYFSYDVKMKEKGDIPEGYSVSREKKERFSLILESASTNQTSMYLCASRESLNQPQHFGDGTRLSIL.

V is TRBV18 and J is TRBJ2-3; tentative D call: TRBD2 (6 bases). The CDR3 is made up of 15 amino acids. Germline V CDR1 and CDR2: KGHSH, LQKENI. V was shortened by 3 bases and J by 1 base, with 11 bases between the two germline ends. As DNA, the CDR3 is TGTGCCAGCTCACCTTCTGCGGGGCGCACAGATACGCAGTATTTT. The encoded protein is CASSPSAGRTDTQYF.

This clone was seen a single time. The chain has TRBV29-1 and TRBJ2-7; D may be TRBD1 or TRBD2 (5 bases each). Between the trimmed V and J ends, which lost 4 bases and 2 bases, there was a span of 15 bases. Per the germline V gene, CDR1 is SQVTM and CDR2 is ANQGSEA. CDR3 length: 14 amino acids. DNA of the CDR3: TGCAGCGTTGTAACGGCAGGGAGTGCCTACGAGCAGTACTTC. Translating it yields CSVVTAGSAYEQYF.

The chain is built from TRBV7-9 and TRBJ2-3; 7 nucleotides align to TRBD2. With V trimmed by 4 bases and J by 6 bases, 16 bases remained unmatched. CDR1 and CDR2 from the germline V gene are SEHNR and FQNEAQ (reference sequence). This CDR3 contains 17 residues. CDR3 in DNA: TGTGCCAGCAGCTACGACCTCGGGGGGAGGGCCCAGGATACGCAGTATTTT. Its protein is CASSYDLGGRAQDTQYF.